A few counts support the clone carrying this T cell receptor beta chain. This sample stems from a study of spatial heterogeneity in lung cancer. Time point in this sample: sample taken at primary tumor resection. No cells were sorted before sequencing. The whole RNA sequenced was extracted from tumor, nontumor lung or frozen PBMC. TCRdb used MiXCR to reprocess the 5' RACE reads, holding one entry per CDR3 protein. The sample has roughly 46,000 distinct CDR3 sequences; roughly 10% are singletons. Material: PBMCs, obtained at surgery. The TCR sequence derives from a female donor with early-stage non-small cell lung cancer.

Here the CDR3 reads CASSPDRLSGNTIYF. The CDR3 DNA follows: TGTGCCAGCAGCCCGGACAGACTATCTGGAAACACCATATATTTT. V is TRBV9 and J is TRBJ1-3; the D gene is possibly TRBD1 (6 bases). The CDR3 is made up of 15 amino acids. V shed 4 bases and J shed 1 base, with 12 bases lying between them. The germline V gene encodes CDR1 SGDLS and CDR2 YYNGEE.